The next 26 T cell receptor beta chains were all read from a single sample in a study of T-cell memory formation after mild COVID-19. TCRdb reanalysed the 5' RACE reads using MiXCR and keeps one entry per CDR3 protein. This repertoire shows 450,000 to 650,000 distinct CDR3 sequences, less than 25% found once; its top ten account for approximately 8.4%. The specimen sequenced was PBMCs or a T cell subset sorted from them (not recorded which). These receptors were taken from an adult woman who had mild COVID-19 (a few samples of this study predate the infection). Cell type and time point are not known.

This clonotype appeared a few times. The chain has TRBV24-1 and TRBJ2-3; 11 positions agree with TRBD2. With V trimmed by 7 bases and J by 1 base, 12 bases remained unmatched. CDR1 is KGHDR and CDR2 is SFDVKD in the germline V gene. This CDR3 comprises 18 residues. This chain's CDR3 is CATSNSGRARAGTDTQYF. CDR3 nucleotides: TGTGCCACCAGCAATAGCGGGAGGGCCCGGGCGGGCACAGATACGCAGTATTTT.

CDR3 in amino acids: CASSSRGYYEQYF. The CDR3 DNA follows: TGTGCCAGCAGCTCCCGGGGTTACTACGAGCAGTACTTC. J is TRBJ2-7 and V is TRBV27; possible D gene TRBD2, 5 bases. V lost 6 bases, J lost 3 bases, and 12 bases lay in between. This CDR3 has 13 amino acids. CDR1 and CDR2 from the germline V gene are MNHEY and SMNVEV (reference sequence).

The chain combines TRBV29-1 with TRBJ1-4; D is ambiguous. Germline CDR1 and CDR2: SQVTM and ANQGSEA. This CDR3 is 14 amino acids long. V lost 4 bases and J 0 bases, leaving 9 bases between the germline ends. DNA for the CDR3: TGCAGCGTTGCCGAATTTGCAACTAATGAAAAACTGTTTTTT. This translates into CSVAEFATNEKLFF.

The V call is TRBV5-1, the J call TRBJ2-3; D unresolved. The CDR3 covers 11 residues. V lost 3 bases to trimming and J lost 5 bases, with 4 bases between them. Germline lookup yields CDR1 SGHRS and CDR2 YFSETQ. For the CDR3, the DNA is TGCGCCAGCAGCTCTGAAGATACGCAGTATTTT. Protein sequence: CASSSEDTQYF.

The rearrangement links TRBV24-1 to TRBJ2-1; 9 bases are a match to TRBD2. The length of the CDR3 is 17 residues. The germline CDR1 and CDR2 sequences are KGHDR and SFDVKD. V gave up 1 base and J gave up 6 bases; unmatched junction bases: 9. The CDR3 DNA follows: TGTGCCACCAGTGATTTAACAGCGGGGGGATCAGCCAATGAGCAGTTCTTC. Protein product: CATSDLTAGGSANEQFF.

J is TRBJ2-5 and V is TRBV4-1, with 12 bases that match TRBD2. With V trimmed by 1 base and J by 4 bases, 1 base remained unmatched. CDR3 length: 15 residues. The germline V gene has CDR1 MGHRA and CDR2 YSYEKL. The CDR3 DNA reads TGCGCCAGCAGCCAAGGGACTAGCGGGGCAGAGACCCAGTACTTC. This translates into CASSQGTSGAETQYF.

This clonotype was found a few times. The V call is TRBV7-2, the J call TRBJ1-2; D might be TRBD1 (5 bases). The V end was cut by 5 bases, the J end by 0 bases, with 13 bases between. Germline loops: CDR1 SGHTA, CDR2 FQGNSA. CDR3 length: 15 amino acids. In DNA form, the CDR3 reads TGTGCCAGCAGCCCCAGCGGGGCTACTAACTATGGCTACACCTTC. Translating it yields CASSPSGATNYGYTF.

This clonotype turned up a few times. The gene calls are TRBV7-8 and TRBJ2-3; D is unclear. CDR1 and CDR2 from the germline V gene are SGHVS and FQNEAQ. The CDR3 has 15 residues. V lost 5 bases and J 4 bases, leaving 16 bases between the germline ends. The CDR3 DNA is TGTGCCAGCAGCAAGGAAGGCCTTGACGCAGATACGCAGTATTTT. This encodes CASSKEGLDADTQYF.

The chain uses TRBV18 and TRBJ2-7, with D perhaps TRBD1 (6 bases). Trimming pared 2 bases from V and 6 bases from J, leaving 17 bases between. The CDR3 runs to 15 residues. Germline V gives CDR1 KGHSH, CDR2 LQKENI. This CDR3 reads CASSPSTGLRAEQYF. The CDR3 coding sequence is TGTGCCAGCTCACCAAGTACAGGGTTAAGAGCCGAGCAGTACTTC. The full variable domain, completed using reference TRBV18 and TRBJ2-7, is NAGVMQNPRHLVRRRGQEARLRCSPMKGHSHVYWYRQLPEEGLKFMVYLQKENIIDESGMPKERFSAEFPKEGPSILRIQQVVRGDSAAYFCASSPSTGLRAEQYFGPGTRLTVT.

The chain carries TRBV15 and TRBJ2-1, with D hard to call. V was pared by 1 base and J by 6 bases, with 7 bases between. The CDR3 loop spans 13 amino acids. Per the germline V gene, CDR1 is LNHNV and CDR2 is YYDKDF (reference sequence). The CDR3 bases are TGTGCCACCAGCAGAGCGATGGGCAATGAGCAGTTCTTC. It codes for CATSRAMGNEQFF.

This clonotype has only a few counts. Here the CDR3 reads CASSYPGTGGLEQYF. The CDR3 nucleotides read TGTGCCAGCAGTTACCCCGGGACAGGGGGTCTCGAGCAGTACTTC. V usage is TRBV6-5 and J usage is TRBJ2-7; 11 bases agree with TRBD1. J gave up 6 bases and V 2 bases, and 6 bases lay outside the gene matches. The CDR3 runs 15 residues. Per the germline V gene, CDR1 is MNHEY and CDR2 is SVGAGI.

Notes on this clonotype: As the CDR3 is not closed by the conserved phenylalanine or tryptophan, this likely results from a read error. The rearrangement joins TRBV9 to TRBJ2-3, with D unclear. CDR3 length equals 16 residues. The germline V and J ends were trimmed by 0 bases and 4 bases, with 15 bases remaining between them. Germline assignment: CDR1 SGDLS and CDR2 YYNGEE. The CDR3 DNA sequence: TGTGCCAGCAGCGTAGTTGGTCAGAGCCCCGCAGATACGCAGTATCTT. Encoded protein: CASSVVGQSPADTQYL.

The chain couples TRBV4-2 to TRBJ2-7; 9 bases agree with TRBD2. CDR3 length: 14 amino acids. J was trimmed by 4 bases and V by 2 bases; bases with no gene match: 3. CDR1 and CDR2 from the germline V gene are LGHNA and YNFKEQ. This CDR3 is CASSQLAGPYEQYF. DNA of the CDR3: TGTGCCAGCAGCCAACTAGCGGGGCCATACGAGCAGTACTTC.

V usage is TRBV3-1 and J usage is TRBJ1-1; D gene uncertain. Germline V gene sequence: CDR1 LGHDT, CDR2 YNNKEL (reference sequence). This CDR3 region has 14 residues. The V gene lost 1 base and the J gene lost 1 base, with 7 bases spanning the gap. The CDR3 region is CASSQATRNTEAFF. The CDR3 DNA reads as TGTGCCAGCAGCCAAGCCACAAGGAACACTGAAGCTTTCTTT. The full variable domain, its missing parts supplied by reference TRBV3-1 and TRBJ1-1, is DTAVSQTPKYLVTQMGNDKSIKCEQNLGHDTMYWYKQDSKKFLKIMFSYNNKELIINETVPNRFSPKSPDKAHLNLHINSLELGDSAVYFCASSQATRNTEAFFGQGTRLTVV.

The CDR3 is CATSDEDRGSNQPQHF. The CDR3 DNA reads TGTGCCACCAGTGACGAAGACAGGGGTAGCAATCAGCCCCAGCATTTT. The rearrangement joins TRBV24-1 to TRBJ1-5, with 8 nucleotides matching TRBD1. CDR3 length equals 16 residues. Trimming at V came to 4 bases and at J to 0 bases, leaving 4 bases not matched to a gene. The germline CDR1 and CDR2 sequences are KGHDR and SFDVKD.

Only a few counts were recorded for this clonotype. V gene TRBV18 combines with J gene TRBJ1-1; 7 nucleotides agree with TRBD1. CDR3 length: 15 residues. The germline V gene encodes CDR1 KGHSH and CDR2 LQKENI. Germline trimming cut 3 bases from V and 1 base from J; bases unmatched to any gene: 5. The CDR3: CASSPRTGQNTEAFF. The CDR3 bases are TGTGCCAGCTCACCGCGGACAGGACAGAACACTGAAGCTTTCTTT.

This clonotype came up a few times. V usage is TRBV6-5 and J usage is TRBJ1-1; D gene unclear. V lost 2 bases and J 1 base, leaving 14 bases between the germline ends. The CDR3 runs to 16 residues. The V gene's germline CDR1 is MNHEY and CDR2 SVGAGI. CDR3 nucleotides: TGTGCCAGCAGTTACAACGCGGCCGGGAGGAACACTGAAGCTTTCTTT. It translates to CASSYNAAGRNTEAFF.

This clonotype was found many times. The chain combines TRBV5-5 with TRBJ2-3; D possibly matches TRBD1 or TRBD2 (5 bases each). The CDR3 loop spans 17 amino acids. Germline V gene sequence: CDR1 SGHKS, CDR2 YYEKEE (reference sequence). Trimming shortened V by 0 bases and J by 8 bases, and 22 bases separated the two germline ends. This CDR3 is CASSLGFGGWDQGTQYF. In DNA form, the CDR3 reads TGTGCCAGCAGCTTGGGCTTCGGAGGTTGGGATCAGGGTACGCAGTATTTT.

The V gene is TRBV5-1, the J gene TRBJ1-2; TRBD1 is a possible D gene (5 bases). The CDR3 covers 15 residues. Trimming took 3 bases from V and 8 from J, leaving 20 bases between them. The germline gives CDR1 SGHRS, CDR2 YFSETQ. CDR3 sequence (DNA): TGCGCCAGCAGCTACGATTCCGGGACCTCGCGCGGCTACACCTTC. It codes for CASSYDSGTSRGYTF.

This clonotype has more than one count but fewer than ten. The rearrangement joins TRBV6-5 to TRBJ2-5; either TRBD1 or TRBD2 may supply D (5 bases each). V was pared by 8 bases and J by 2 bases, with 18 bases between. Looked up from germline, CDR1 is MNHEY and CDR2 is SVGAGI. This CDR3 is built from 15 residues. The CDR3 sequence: CASGPPGRRQETQYF. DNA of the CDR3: TGTGCCAGCGGCCCCCCGGGGCGGCGTCAAGAGACCCAGTACTTC.

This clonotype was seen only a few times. DNA for the CDR3: TGTGCCAGCAGCTTACTAGCGGGGGATCACTCCTACGAGCAGTACTTC. Translation gives CASSLLAGDHSYEQYF. The V gene is TRBV7-2, the J gene TRBJ2-7; 10 positions agree with TRBD2. The germline V gene encodes CDR1 SGHTA and CDR2 FQGNSA. The junction had 4 bases not matched to a gene; V was cut back by 2 bases and J by 0 bases. CDR3 length: 16 residues.

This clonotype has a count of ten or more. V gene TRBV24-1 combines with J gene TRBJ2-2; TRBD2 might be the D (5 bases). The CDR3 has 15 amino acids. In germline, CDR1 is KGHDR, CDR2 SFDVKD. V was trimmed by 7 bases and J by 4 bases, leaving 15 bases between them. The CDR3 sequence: CATRGAKEVTGELFF. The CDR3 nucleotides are TGTGCCACCAGGGGAGCTAAGGAGGTCACCGGGGAGCTGTTTTTT.

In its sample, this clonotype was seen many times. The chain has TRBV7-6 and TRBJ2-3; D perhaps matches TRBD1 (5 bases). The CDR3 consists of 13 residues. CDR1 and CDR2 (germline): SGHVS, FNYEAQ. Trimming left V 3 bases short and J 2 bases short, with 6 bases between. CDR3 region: CASSLGPTDTQYF. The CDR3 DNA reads TGTGCCAGCAGCTTGGGGCCCACAGATACGCAGTATTTT.

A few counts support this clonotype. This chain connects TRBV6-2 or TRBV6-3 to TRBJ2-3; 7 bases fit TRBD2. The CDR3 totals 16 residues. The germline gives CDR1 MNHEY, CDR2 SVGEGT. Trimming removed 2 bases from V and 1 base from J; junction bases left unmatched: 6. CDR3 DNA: TGTGCCAGCAGTTACCTTTTAAGCGGGGGCACAGATACGCAGTATTTT. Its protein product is CASSYLLSGGTDTQYF.

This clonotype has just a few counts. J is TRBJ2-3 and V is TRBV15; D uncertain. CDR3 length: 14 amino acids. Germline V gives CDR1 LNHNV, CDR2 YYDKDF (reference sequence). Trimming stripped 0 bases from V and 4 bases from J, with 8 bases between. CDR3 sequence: CATSRERAPDTQYF. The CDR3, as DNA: TGTGCCACCAGCAGAGAGAGAGCGCCAGATACGCAGTATTTT.

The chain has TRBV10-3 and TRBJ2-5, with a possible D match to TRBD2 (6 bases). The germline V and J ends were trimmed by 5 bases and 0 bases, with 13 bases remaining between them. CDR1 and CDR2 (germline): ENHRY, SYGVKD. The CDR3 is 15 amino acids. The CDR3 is CAISPTGVYQETQYF. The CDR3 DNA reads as TGTGCCATCAGTCCCACGGGAGTGTACCAAGAGACCCAGTACTTC.